The next 22 T cell receptor beta chains were all read from a single sample in a study of shared clonotypes between healthy human individuals. Sequencing used immunoSEQ multiplex PCR; TCRdb keeps in-frame clones, though not all of them. The sample records 1.4 million or so clones, 98% being singletons. The sequencing input was naive CD4+ T cells sorted from blood. Subset defined: CD45RA+ positively selected. These receptor sequences come from a man younger than 40 in good health.

The chain has TRBV9 and TRBJ1-3; D unclear. Per the germline V gene, CDR1 is SGDLS and CDR2 is YYNGEE. The V end was cut by 0 bases, the J end by 2 bases, with 15 bases between. CDR3 length: 17 residues. The CDR3 nucleotides read TGTGCCAGCAGCGTAGTGGGATCTCTACCCCCTGGAAACACCATATATTTT. Residues: CASSVVGSLPPGNTIYF.

V and J are TRBV25-1 and TRBJ2-3, with 11 positions matching TRBD2. The CDR3 is made up of 16 amino acids. Losses at the gene ends were 4 bases for V and 3 bases for J; bases not matched to a gene: 6. The germline CDR1 and CDR2 sequences are MGHDK and SYGVNS. The CDR3 here is CASSGGTSGFTDTQYF. The CDR3 coding sequence is TGTGCCAGCAGTGGTGGGACTAGCGGATTTACAGATACGCAGTATTTT.

The gene calls are TRBV2 and TRBJ2-3, with D hard to call. Trimming cost V 6 bases and J 5 bases, with 9 bases left between them. Germline values: CDR1 SNHLY, CDR2 FYNNEI. The CDR3 runs to 12 residues. CDR3 residues: CASSISGDTQYF. DNA of the CDR3: TGTGCCAGCAGCATTTCGGGAGATACGCAGTATTTT.

The rearrangement uses TRBV7-2 and TRBJ2-5, with a possible D match to TRBD2 (6 bases). The length of the CDR3 is 14 residues. The ends were cut back, 10 bases at V and 5 bases at J, with 20 bases in the middle. Germline-derived CDR1 and CDR2 are SGHTA and FQGNSA. CDR3 sequence: CATSSGGVRETQYF. The CDR3 nucleotides are TGTGCCACCTCCTCCGGAGGGGTTAGGGAGACCCAGTACTTC.

As regards this clone: This same CDR3 is encoded by further DNA sequences in the sample. This sequence joins TRBV2 and TRBJ1-1; no clear D. In germline, CDR1 is SNHLY, CDR2 FYNNEI. This CDR3 contains 13 residues. Trimming removed 6 bases from V and 2 bases from J, with 10 bases in between. CDR3 DNA sequence: TGTGCCAGCAGCTCCAGTGGAAACACTGAAGCTTTCTTT. Amino acid sequence: CASSSSGNTEAFF.

The chain uses TRBV30 and TRBJ1-2; D unclear. Germline CDR1 GTSNPN, CDR2 SVGIG (reference sequence). With 5 bases removed from V and 6 bases from J, the gap between germline ends came to 22 bases. This CDR3 contains 15 residues. The CDR3 DNA is TGTGCCTGGGGGGAAGTCGGGTATGGGGAAGATGGCTACACCTTC. Residues: CAWGEVGYGEDGYTF.

This clone was observed once. This chain joins TRBV5-1 and TRBJ1-4, with D tentatively TRBD1 (5 bases). Trimming shortened V by 2 bases and J by 3 bases, and 11 bases separated the two germline ends. The CDR3 spans 15 residues. Germline V gene sequence: CDR1 SGHRS, CDR2 YFSETQ. CDR3 region: CASSLEGLANEKLFF. Written as DNA, the CDR3 is TGCGCCAGCAGCTTAGAGGGGCTGGCTAATGAAAAACTGTTTTTT.

This chain links TRBV7-6 with TRBJ2-2; TRBD1 matches 7 bases. V gave up 5 bases and J gave up 4 bases; unmatched junction bases: 10. CDR1 and CDR2 from the germline V gene are SGHVS and FNYEAQ. The CDR3 consists of 16 residues. The CDR3 nucleotides are TGTGCCAGCAGCCGGCAGGGGGTACCACTCACCGGGGAGCTGTTTTTT. Encoded protein: CASSRQGVPLTGELFF.

The rearrangement joins TRBV5-4 to TRBJ2-1; 8 bases match TRBD2. The V and J ends lost 7 bases and 7 bases, in that order; junction bases with no gene match: 10. CDR3 length: 14 amino acids. The germline V gene has CDR1 SGHNT and CDR2 YYREEE (reference sequence). The CDR3 reads CASAPGLARNEQFF. The DNA for the CDR3 is TGTGCCAGCGCCCCCGGACTAGCCAGGAATGAGCAGTTCTTC. The variable domain in full, completed from reference TRBV5-4 and TRBJ2-1, reads ETGVTQSPTHLIKTRGQQVTLRCSSQSGHNTVSWYQQALGQGPQFIFQYYREEENGRGNFPPRFSGLQFPNYSSELNVNALELDDSALYLCASAPGLARNEQFFGPGTRLTVL.

This chain connects TRBV9 to TRBJ2-5, with D possibly being TRBD1 (6 bases). This CDR3 is built from 17 residues. V dropped 0 bases and J dropped 1 base, with 16 bases sitting between them. Germline CDR1 is SGDLS and CDR2 is YYNGEE. CDR3 region: CASSVDPSGAIQETQYF. The CDR3 DNA reads TGTGCCAGCAGCGTAGACCCGTCAGGGGCCATCCAAGAGACCCAGTACTTC.

The chain has TRBV5-1 and TRBJ2-5; the D call may be TRBD1 or TRBD2 (7 bases each). The CDR3 is 14 residues long. Germline assignment: CDR1 SGHRS and CDR2 YFSETQ. Trimming removed 7 bases from V and 2 bases from J, with 15 bases in between. CDR3 sequence (DNA): TGCGCCAGCGGGGGGGACAGATTTCAAGAGACCCAGTACTTC. Amino acids: CASGGDRFQETQYF.

As for this clone: The junction departs from the called germline gene at one end, perhaps through a read error. The chain couples TRBV10-3 to TRBJ2-7; TRBD1 or TRBD2 may be the D gene (5 bases each). CDR1 and CDR2 (germline): ENHRY, SYGVKD. The CDR3 runs to 12 residues. The CDR3 DNA reads TGTGCCATCAGTGAGTCAGCGAGAGGGGCTACCTTC. This codes for CAISESARGATF.

The chain employs TRBV7-8 and TRBJ2-7; D remains unclear. V dropped 1 base and J dropped 6 bases, with 10 bases sitting between them. There are 13 residues in the CDR3. CDR1 and CDR2 from the germline V gene are SGHVS and FQNEAQ. The CDR3 region is CASSLGARFEQYF. The CDR3 nucleotides are TGTGCCAGCAGCTTAGGAGCCCGGTTCGAGCAGTACTTC.

Only one count was recorded for this clone. The chain uses TRBV29-1 and TRBJ2-2, with a weak D call TRBD1 (5 bases). The CDR3 has 14 amino acids. The germline V gene encodes CDR1 SQVTM and CDR2 ANQGSEA. V lost 5 bases and J lost 1, with 11 bases in between. CDR3 nucleotide sequence: TGCAGCGTTTTGGGGCAGGGGAACACCGGGGAGCTGTTTTTT. Translated, it gives CSVLGQGNTGELFF.

This clone was seen only once. V and J are TRBV5-1 and TRBJ1-3, with D unresolved. This CDR3 region has 16 residues. Germline V gives CDR1 SGHRS, CDR2 YFSETQ. V dropped 0 bases and J dropped 2 bases, with 12 bases sitting between them. CDR3 in amino acids: CASSLVGSPAGNTIYF. For the CDR3, the DNA is TGCGCCAGCAGCTTGGTGGGTTCACCTGCTGGAAACACCATATATTTT. The full variable domain, in which reference TRBV5-1 and TRBJ1-3 provide the parts outside the CDR3, is KAGVTQTPRYLIKTRGQQVTLSCSPISGHRSVSWYQQTPGQGLQFLFEYFSETQRNKGNFPGRFSGRQFSNSRSEMNVSTLELGDSALYLCASSLVGSPAGNTIYFGEGSWLTVV.

The genes are TRBV10-1 and TRBJ1-1; possibly TRBD1 for D (5 bases). Germline CDR1 and CDR2: WNHNN and SYGVQD (reference sequence). The V end lost 6 bases, the J end lost 5 bases, and 13 bases lay between the germline ends. The CDR3 sequence is 13 residues long. In DNA, the CDR3 is TGCGCCAGCAGCCAAACTAGGGGAACTGAAGCTTTCTTT. Amino acids: CASSQTRGTEAFF.

The CDR3 reads CASSFLGLLQETQYF. The CDR3 nucleotides read TGTGCCAGCAGCTTTCTGGGCCTACTACAAGAGACCCAGTACTTC. The J gene is TRBJ2-5, the V gene TRBV5-4, with no clear D. CDR1 SGHNT and CDR2 YYREEE come from the germline V gene (reference sequence). This CDR3 has 15 residues. V was trimmed by 2 bases and J by 2 bases, leaving 13 bases between them.

This clone has only one observation. This chain links TRBV29-1 with TRBJ2-3; D not resolved. From germline, CDR1 is SQVTM and CDR2 ANQGSEA. CDR3 size: 13 residues. V was trimmed by 4 bases and J by 2 bases, leaving 10 bases between them. CDR3 nucleotide sequence: TGCAGCGTTGTGGGTCCGTACACAGATACGCAGTATTTT. It encodes CSVVGPYTDTQYF.

As for this clone: Within the sample, other DNA sequences also encode this same CDR3. This chain links TRBV5-1 with TRBJ2-5, with D uncertain. CDR3 length: 13 amino acids. CDR1 SGHRS and CDR2 YFSETQ come from the germline V gene. V was cut by 0 bases and J by 1 base, with 4 bases left in between. The CDR3 is CASSLAFQETQYF. The DNA for the CDR3 is TGCGCCAGCAGCTTGGCCTTCCAAGAGACCCAGTACTTC.

The chain carries TRBV28 and TRBJ2-7; D is uncertain. Trimming cost V 2 bases and J 7 bases, with 12 bases left between them. This CDR3 region has 13 residues. Germline V gene lookup returns CDR1 MDHEN and CDR2 SYDVKM. CDR3: CASSLDLMVEQYF. The CDR3 nucleotides read TGTGCCAGCAGTTTAGATCTGATGGTGGAGCAGTACTTC.

Regarding this clone: Other nucleotide sequences from this sample produce the same CDR3. The chain is built from TRBV30 and TRBJ1-3; no clear D. The CDR3 covers 13 residues. Deletions cut 5 bases from V and 0 bases from J, with 8 bases between. Per the germline V gene, CDR1 is GTSNPN and CDR2 is SVGIG (reference sequence). The CDR3: CAWGRSSGNTIYF. CDR3 nucleotide sequence: TGTGCCTGGGGAAGGAGCTCTGGAAACACCATATATTTT.

J is TRBJ1-4 and V is TRBV6-5; D uncertain. The CDR3 runs 14 residues. In germline, CDR1 is MNHEY, CDR2 SVGAGI. The ends were cut back, 3 bases at V and 0 bases at J, with 5 bases in the middle. Here the CDR3 reads CASSYYATNEKLFF. CDR3 sequence (DNA): TGTGCCAGCAGTTATTATGCAACTAATGAAAAACTGTTTTTT.